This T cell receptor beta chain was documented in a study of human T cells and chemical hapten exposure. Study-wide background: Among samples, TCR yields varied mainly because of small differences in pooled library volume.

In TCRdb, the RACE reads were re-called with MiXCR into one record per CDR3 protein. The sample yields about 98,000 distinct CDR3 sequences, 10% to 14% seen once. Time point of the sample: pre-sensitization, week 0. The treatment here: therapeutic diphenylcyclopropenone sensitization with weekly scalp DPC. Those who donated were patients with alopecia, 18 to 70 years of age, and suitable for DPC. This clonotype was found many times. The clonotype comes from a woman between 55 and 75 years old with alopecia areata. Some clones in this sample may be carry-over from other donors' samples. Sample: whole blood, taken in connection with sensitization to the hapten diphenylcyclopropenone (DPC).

CDR3 region: CASSAPPAGVNTGELFF. The CDR3 nucleotides read TGTGCCAGCAGCGCCCCCCCAGCGGGGGTAAACACCGGGGAGCTGTTTTTT. This rearrangement joins TRBV9 to TRBJ2-2; TRBD2 matches at 8 bases. Germline V gene data show CDR1 as SGDLS and CDR2 as YYNGEE. The CDR3 runs to 17 residues. J gave up 2 bases and V 3 bases, and 9 bases lay outside the gene matches.